Listed here are 30 T cell receptor beta chains from one sample, sequenced in a study of T cells in Graves' hyperthyroidism and ophthalmopathy. Amplified TCR beta CDR3 regions came from RNA transcripts. TCR CDR3 regions were first amplified by RT-PCR with HTBI primers. Each CDR3 protein gets one entry after TCRdb re-called the multiplex PCR reads with MiXCR. This sample has just over 550,000 distinct CDR3 sequences; roughly 46% occur once, and the top ten carry 6.5% to 9%. Sequenced: peripheral blood or thyroid tissue (not recorded which). Receptors were obtained from a young woman with Graves' hyperthyroidism.

This clonotype was observed a few times. The chain couples TRBV4-3 to TRBJ2-7; D unresolved. Trimming removed 2 bases from V and 0 bases from J, with 17 bases in between. The V gene's germline CDR1 is LGHNA and CDR2 YSLEER. The CDR3 is 17 residues long. The CDR3 nucleotides are TGCGCCAGCAGCCAACAATTTAGGACGACAAGCTCCTACGAGCAGTACTTC. Protein sequence: CASSQQFRTTSSYEQYF.

The rearrangement links TRBV29-1 to TRBJ1-1; D remains ambiguous. The CDR3 extends over 11 amino acids. V dropped 7 bases and J dropped 1 base, with 7 bases sitting between them. In germline, CDR1 is SQVTM, CDR2 ANQGSEA. The CDR3 region is CSEDGNTEAFF. CDR3 coding DNA: TGCAGCGAGGATGGGAACACTGAAGCTTTCTTT. The full variable domain, rest sourced from reference TRBV29-1 and TRBJ1-1, is SAVISQKPSRDICQRGTSLTIQCQVDSQVTMMFWYRQQPGQSLTLIATANQGSEATYESGFVIDKFPISRPNLTFSTLTVSNMSPEDSSIYLCSEDGNTEAFFGQGTRLTVV.

The chain recombines TRBV19 with TRBJ2-3; 10 bases are a match to TRBD2. Germline trimming cut 8 bases from V and 3 bases from J; bases unmatched to any gene: 8. CDR1 and CDR2 from the germline V gene are LNHDA and SQIVND (reference sequence). The CDR3 is made up of 15 amino acids. CDR3 DNA: TGTGCCAGTGACGCGGGGACTAGCGTTACAGATACGCAGTATTTT. Amino acids: CASDAGTSVTDTQYF.

This clonotype was found a few times. V and J are TRBV7-2 and TRBJ2-5, with 11 bases lining up with TRBD2. The CDR3 runs to 17 residues. From germline, CDR1 is SGHTA and CDR2 FQGNSA. V lost 5 bases and J lost 5; bases outside the gene matches: 13. DNA for the CDR3: TGTGCCAGCAGCCAAGTTGGGACTAGCGGAATCCTGGAGACCCAGTACTTC. It translates to CASSQVGTSGILETQYF.

The rearrangement links TRBV24-1 to TRBJ2-7, with 7 bases matching TRBD1. Germline trimming cut 4 bases from V and 6 bases from J; bases unmatched to any gene: 2. CDR3 size: 12 residues. Germline CDR1 and CDR2: KGHDR and SFDVKD. The CDR3 bases are TGTGCCACCAGTGACAGGGGGAGCGAGCAGTACTTC. Its protein is CATSDRGSEQYF.

This clonotype was found a few times. The chain joins TRBV20-1 to TRBJ1-3; TRBD1 is a possible D gene (6 bases). The CDR3 runs to 15 residues. The ends were cut back, 3 bases at V and 3 bases at J, with 15 bases in the middle. The germline CDR1 and CDR2 sequences are DFQATT and SNEGSKA (reference sequence). CDR3 in DNA: TGCAGTGCTAGGATCCCCAGGGGCAGTGGAAACACCATATATTTT. It codes for CSARIPRGSGNTIYF.

The chain joins TRBV2 to TRBJ1-2; no firm D call. V was pared by 11 bases and J by 7 bases, with 11 bases between. Germline values: CDR1 SNHLY, CDR2 FYNNEI. CDR3 length: 10 residues. The CDR3 loop is CAQAVAGYTF. CDR3 nucleotides: TGTGCCCAGGCAGTGGCTGGCTACACCTTC.

The chain uses TRBV4-2 and TRBJ1-4; D is ambiguous. The CDR3 is 15 residues long. Germline values: CDR1 LGHNA, CDR2 YNFKEQ. V dropped 0 bases and J dropped 8 bases, with 13 bases sitting between them. The CDR3 region has the DNA TGTGCCAGCAGCCAAGAGGTGGGGATTAACGAAAAACTGTTTTTT. It encodes CASSQEVGINEKLFF.

Concerning this clonotype itself: A read error may explain this, as a much larger clone is one base away. V and J are TRBV9 and TRBJ1-3; a weak D match, TRBD1 (5 bases). Germline CDR1 SGDLS, CDR2 YYNGEE. V lost 4 bases and J lost 7, with 18 bases in between. The CDR3 spans 15 residues. The CDR3 region is CASSPPGGRANTIYF. CDR3 coding DNA: TGTGCCAGCAGCCCGCCGGGAGGCAGGGCGAACACCATATATTTT.

The rearrangement uses TRBV2 and TRBJ1-2, with 9 bases lining up with TRBD1. The CDR3 is made up of 13 amino acids. The J segment lost 8 bases and the V segment lost 7 bases, leaving 8 bases of the junction unmatched. CDR1 is SNHLY and CDR2 is FYNNEI in the germline V gene. In nucleotides, the CDR3 is TGTGCCAGCACTGGACAGGGGATCAAGGGCTACACCTTC. This gives the protein CASTGQGIKGYTF.

This clonotype appeared many times. The chain couples TRBV29-1 to TRBJ2-5; 10 bases map to TRBD2. Germline V gene lookup returns CDR1 SQVTM and CDR2 ANQGSEA. CDR3 length: 14 amino acids. The V gene end was trimmed by 7 bases and the J gene end by 4 bases; junction bases not matched to a gene: 9. This CDR3 is CSADSGRLAETQYF. CDR3 coding DNA: TGCAGCGCCGATAGCGGGAGGTTAGCAGAGACCCAGTACTTC.

This sequence joins TRBV14 and TRBJ2-2; D gene ambiguous. Deletions cut 5 bases from V and 8 bases from J, with 12 bases between. The CDR3 has 13 amino acids. Looked up from germline, CDR1 is SGHDN and CDR2 is FVKESK. The CDR3: CASSGRVEGELFF. Written as DNA, the CDR3 is TGTGCCAGCAGCGGACGAGTGGAAGGGGAGCTGTTTTTT. Complete variable domain (other parts from reference TRBV14 and TRBJ2-2): EAGVTQFPSHSVIEKGQTVTLRCDPISGHDNLYWYRRVMGKEIKFLLHFVKESKQDESGMPNNRFLAERTGGTYSTLKVQPAELEDSGVYFCASSGRVEGELFFGEGSRLTVL.

The chain joins TRBV7-7 to TRBJ2-7; D gene ambiguous. The J call is in doubt because the DNA end fits TRBJ2-1 better. The germline V gene encodes CDR1 SSHAT and CDR2 FNYEAQ (reference sequence). The CDR3 length is 13 residues. CDR3 coding DNA: TGTGCCAGCAGCTCTAATTCGCTAGGTGAGCAGTTCTTC. Protein sequence: CASSSNSLGEQFF.

This clonotype has at least ten counts. One end of the junction fails to match germline, which may point to a read error. J is TRBJ2-2 and V is TRBV7-9, with TRBD1 identical over 8 bases. The CDR3 totals 13 residues. Germline V gene sequence: CDR1 SEHNR, CDR2 FQNEAQ (reference sequence). The CDR3 region has the DNA TGCGCCAGCAGCCATGGGGACAGGGGGGAGCTGTTTTTT. Translating gives CASSHGDRGELFF.

This chain joins TRBV4-1 and TRBJ2-5; 8 bases are shared with TRBD1. CDR1 and CDR2 from the germline V gene are MGHRA and YSYEKL. The V and J ends lost 5 bases and 7 bases, in that order; junction bases with no gene match: 6. The CDR3 loop spans 13 amino acids. The CDR3 protein is CASSTSTGATQYF. In nucleotides, the CDR3 is TGCGCCAGCAGCACCTCGACAGGGGCGACCCAGTACTTC.

The sample holds many counts of this clonotype. This chain joins TRBV29-1 and TRBJ1-1; D not certain. This CDR3 is built from 14 residues. The V gene's germline CDR1 is SQVTM and CDR2 ANQGSEA. Trimming left V 7 bases short and J 0 bases short, with 15 bases between. CDR3 DNA: TGCAGCGGGGCGCGGAGTATCATGAACACTGAAGCTTTCTTT. This codes for CSGARSIMNTEAFF.

This clonotype was seen a single time. This chain uses TRBV25-1 with TRBJ1-2, with 7 positions matching TRBD1. The CDR3 runs to 12 residues. The J segment lost 4 bases and the V segment lost 8 bases, leaving 4 bases of the junction unmatched. Germline loops: CDR1 MGHDK, CDR2 SYGVNS. The CDR3 loop reads CASVGQAYGYTF. The CDR3, as DNA: TGTGCCAGCGTTGGACAGGCCTATGGCTACACCTTC.

This clonotype turned up a few times. The chain uses TRBV20-1 and TRBJ1-6; perhaps TRBD1 as D (6 bases). The germline V gene has CDR1 DFQATT and CDR2 SNEGSKA (reference sequence). CDR3 size: 15 residues. Trimming took 6 bases from V and 6 from J, leaving 18 bases between them. The CDR3 is CSALVQTGSNSPLHF. CDR3 nucleotides: TGCAGTGCCCTAGTCCAGACAGGCTCTAATTCACCCCTCCACTTT.

This clonotype has just a few counts. This chain uses TRBV10-3 with TRBJ2-2; 7 positions agree with TRBD1. CDR1 ENHRY and CDR2 SYGVKD come from the germline V gene. CDR3 size: 15 residues. The V gene end was trimmed by 7 bases and the J gene end by 4 bases; junction bases not matched to a gene: 9. The CDR3 loop reads CAINPQGSFTGELFF. The CDR3 DNA sequence: TGTGCCATCAACCCACAGGGGAGTTTCACCGGGGAGCTGTTTTTT.

V usage is TRBV6-5 and J usage is TRBJ2-7; 10 bases line up with TRBD2. This CDR3 is built from 16 residues. Germline V gene lookup returns CDR1 MNHEY and CDR2 SVGAGI. With V trimmed by 0 bases and J by 5 bases, 7 bases remained unmatched. CDR3 amino acids: CASSYSISGRIHEQYF. CDR3 nucleotides: TGTGCCAGCAGTTACTCGATTAGCGGGAGGATCCACGAGCAGTACTTC.

The rearrangement links TRBV10-3 to TRBJ1-2; D remains unclear. The germline gives CDR1 ENHRY, CDR2 SYGVKD. CDR3 length equals 15 residues. Deletions cut 0 bases from V and 3 bases from J, with 11 bases between. The CDR3 is CAISESAASDYGYTF. Written as DNA, the CDR3 is TGTGCCATCAGTGAGTCGGCAGCATCAGACTATGGCTACACCTTC.

The sample holds a few counts of this clonotype. The chain combines TRBV9 with TRBJ1-2; D gene ambiguous. The CDR3 loop spans 13 amino acids. Trimming took 5 bases from V and 4 from J, leaving 12 bases between them. Germline CDR1 and CDR2: SGDLS and YYNGEE. DNA of the CDR3: TGTGCCAGCAGTTTCAGGAATCCCTATGGCTACACCTTC. Its translation: CASSFRNPYGYTF.

The V gene is TRBV20-1, the J gene TRBJ2-7, with TRBD2 as a possible D gene (5 bases). This CDR3 contains 14 residues. Germline CDR1 reads DFQATT; CDR2 reads SNEGSKA (reference sequence). V was cut by 3 bases and J by 7 bases, with 19 bases left in between. The CDR3 here is CSASSHLLGNEQYF. The DNA for the CDR3 is TGCAGTGCTAGTAGCCACCTACTAGGAAATGAGCAGTACTTC.

The gene calls are TRBV7-9 and TRBJ2-7, with D unresolved. Germline CDR1 and CDR2: SEHNR and FQNEAQ (reference sequence). V was clipped by 6 bases and J by 2 bases, with 17 bases between them. The CDR3 covers 15 residues. CDR3 amino acids: CASRNSNTGPYEQYF. The DNA of the CDR3 is TGTGCCAGCAGGAATTCCAACACGGGTCCCTACGAGCAGTACTTC.

This clonotype has more than one count but fewer than ten. A junction end diverges from the germline sequence, so it may reflect a read error. The chain joins TRBV10-3 to TRBJ1-2, with a tentative D call TRBD1 (5 bases). From germline, CDR1 is ENHRY and CDR2 SYGVKD. The CDR3 covers 14 residues. As DNA, the CDR3 is TGTGCCAGCAGTGGTCGACAGATTAACTATGGCTACACCTTC. It yields the protein CASSGRQINYGYTF.

Many counts were recorded for this clonotype. The rearrangement links TRBV7-8 to TRBJ2-7; D may be TRBD1 (6 bases). The germline gives CDR1 SGHVS, CDR2 FQNEAQ. This CDR3 is 15 amino acids long. V was cut by 5 bases and J by 2 bases, with 16 bases left in between. The DNA of the CDR3 is TGTGCCAGCAGCCAAGGCAGGGACACTACCTACGAGCAGTACTTC. Translation: CASSQGRDTTYEQYF.

This clonotype appeared many times. The CDR3 loop is CARGRNTGELFF. CDR3 nucleotide sequence: TGTGCCAGAGGGAGGAACACCGGGGAGCTGTTTTTT. The chain uses TRBV10-3 and TRBJ2-2; D might be TRBD2 (5 bases). CDR1 is ENHRY, CDR2 SYGVKD, per germline. The CDR3 is made up of 12 amino acids. Between the trimmed V and J ends, which lost 10 bases and 1 base, there was a span of 7 bases.

In this sample, this clonotype turned up a few times. This chain uses TRBV6-5 with TRBJ2-5; 7 bases are shared with TRBD1. J lost 0 bases, V lost 5 bases, and 3 bases had no gene match. The germline gives CDR1 MNHEY, CDR2 SVGAGI. The CDR3 runs to 14 residues. CDR3 sequence: CASSVGQDQETQYF. The CDR3 DNA sequence: TGTGCCAGCAGTGTAGGACAGGACCAAGAGACCCAGTACTTC.

A few counts support this clonotype. The chain carries TRBV19 and TRBJ1-5; D unclear. The V gene lost 0 bases and the J gene lost 4 bases, with 7 bases spanning the gap. The CDR3 consists of 14 residues. CDR1 is LNHDA and CDR2 is SQIVND in the germline V gene (reference sequence). The DNA of the CDR3 is TGTGCCAGTAGTATAGATCTCGGAAATCAGCCCCAGCATTTT. Translated: CASSIDLGNQPQHF.

The rearrangement joins TRBV29-1 to TRBJ2-3, with D possibly being TRBD1 (5 bases). CDR1 and CDR2 (germline): SQVTM, ANQGSEA. The V end was cut by 0 bases, the J end by 6 bases, with 7 bases between. The CDR3 runs to 12 residues. CDR3 nucleotide sequence: TGCAGCGTTGAAGATGCAGGGGATACGCAGTATTTT. It translates to CSVEDAGDTQYF.